A selection of T cell receptor beta chains follows, all from one sample in a study of blood T cells in healthy people across ages. TCRdb recomputed calls from the 5' RACE reads with MiXCR, one row per CDR3 protein. The data hold around 800,000 distinct CDR3 sequences, with under 55% observed a single time. The specimen was blood. These receptors were taken from a man aged 60 to 75 in good health. Each CDR3 is given with its conserved first and last residue. A D gene is named only where the DNA matches it firmly. Where a row states a size, it is once, few, many or the class of an expanded clone; other rows omit it.

size: NA
D: TRBD1
J: TRBJ2-1
V: TRBV4-3
DNA: TGCGCCAGCAGCCAAGCTTGGGACAGGGTAGATGAGCAGTTCTTC
CDR3: CASSQAWDRVDEQFF

size: few
D: NA
J: TRBJ1-4
V: TRBV12-5
DNA: TGTGCTAGTGCCCTAGGAGCAGGGGCTGAAAAACTGTTTTTT
CDR3: CASALGAGAEKLFF

size: many
D: NA
J: TRBJ2-2
V: TRBV4-3
DNA: TGCGCCAGCAGCGGCGGGACAGCGAACACCGGGGAGCTGTTTTTT
CDR3: CASSGGTANTGELFF

size: NA
D: NA
J: TRBJ2-7
V: TRBV7-2
DNA: TGTGCCAGCAGCTCACAGCCGTATCGGGGCGGAAACTACGAGCAGTACTTC
CDR3: CASSSQPYRGGNYEQYF

size: NA
D: TRBD2
J: TRBJ2-4
V: TRBV20-1
DNA: TGCAGTGCTAGCCGGGGGGGCCGGGCCAAAAACATTCAGTACTTC
CDR3: CSASRGGRAKNIQYF

size: NA
D: NA
J: TRBJ1-6
V: TRBV20-1
DNA: TGCAGTGCTAGAGATCCGGTGGCCAGTGGTTTTGGTTCACCCCTCCACTTT
CDR3: CSARDPVASGFGSPLHF

size: NA
D: NA
J: TRBJ1-2
V: TRBV28
DNA: TGTGCCGTTCTAAAAGGGAGTGGCTACACCTTC
CDR3: CAVLKGSGYTF

size: NA
D: NA
J: TRBJ2-3
V: TRBV7-9
DNA: TGTGCCGGCAGCGTAGCGGCAGCTTCCGATACGCAGTATTTT
CDR3: CAGSVAAASDTQYF

size: many
D: NA
J: TRBJ1-2
V: TRBV29-1
DNA: TGCAGCGATCGACAGGCCTCTAACTATGGCTACACCTTC
CDR3: CSDRQASNYGYTF

size: NA
D: TRBD1
J: TRBJ1-3
V: TRBV12-3/TRBV12-4
DNA: TGTGCCAGCGGACAGGGGAGCAATGGAAACACCATATATTTT
CDR3: CASGQGSNGNTIYF

size: many
D: NA
J: TRBJ2-5
V: TRBV9
DNA: TGTGCCAGCAGCGTAGGAACCACCCAAGAGACCCAGTACTTC
CDR3: CASSVGTTQETQYF

size: NA
D: NA
J: TRBJ2-4
V: TRBV30
DNA: TGTGCCTGGACTAGGGGGGGACAGGTAGTACCAAACATTCAGTACTTC
CDR3: CAWTRGGQVVPNIQYF

size: NA
D: TRBD2
J: TRBJ2-7
V: TRBV24-1
DNA: TGTGCCACCAGTACCAGTAAACTAGCGGGGGGCCGAAGCTCCTACAATGAGCAGTACTTC
CDR3: CATSTSKLAGGRSSYNEQYF

size: many
D: NA
J: TRBJ2-7
V: TRBV29-1
DNA: TGCAGCGTTGGGAACACCTGGTACGAGCAGTACTTC
CDR3: CSVGNTWYEQYF

size: NA
D: TRBD2
J: TRBJ2-3
V: TRBV5-1
DNA: TGCGCCAGCAGCTTGGAAGCTAGCGGGGCTATAGATACGCAGTATTTT
CDR3: CASSLEASGAIDTQYF

size: NA
D: TRBD2
J: TRBJ2-1
V: TRBV7-2
DNA: TGTGCCAGCAGCGCCTCACTAGCGGGGGGGCGGTATGAGCAGTTCTTC
CDR3: CASSASLAGGRYEQFF

size: NA
D: NA
J: TRBJ2-4
V: TRBV12-3/TRBV12-4
DNA: TGTGCCAGCAGTCCCGCCGACCGCCTAGCCAAAAACATTCAGTACTTC
CDR3: CASSPADRLAKNIQYF

size: NA
D: NA
J: TRBJ2-3
V: TRBV12-5
DNA: TGTGCTAGTGAGGCTACAGGTTATACGCAGTATTTT
CDR3: CASEATGYTQYF

size: NA
D: NA
J: TRBJ2-5
V: TRBV28
DNA: TGTGCCAGCAGTCCTATCCCCGGGGAAGAGACCCAGTACTTC
CDR3: CASSPIPGEETQYF

size: NA
D: NA
J: TRBJ1-2
V: TRBV6-6
DNA: TGTGCCAGCAGTTACGGGGGGGACAACGGCTACACCTTC
CDR3: CASSYGGDNGYTF

size: NA
D: TRBD1
J: TRBJ1-1
V: TRBV4-1
DNA: TGCGCCAGCAGCCACGGACCACAGGGGGCAAACACTAAAGCTTTCTTT
CDR3: CASSHGPQGANTKAFF

size: NA
D: NA
J: TRBJ2-7
V: TRBV7-2
DNA: TGTGCCAGCAGCTCCGTATCTCCTTTAATGGGGGCGCAGGTTGGAGAGACCCTGTACTTC
CDR3: CASSSVSPLMGAQVGETLYF

size: NA
D: NA
J: TRBJ2-2
V: TRBV2
DNA: TGTGCCAGCAGGGAGACACTGAACACCGGGGAGCTGTTTTTT
CDR3: CASRETLNTGELFF

size: NA
D: TRBD1
J: TRBJ2-1
V: TRBV12-3/TRBV12-4
DNA: TGTGCCAGCAGACGGCGACAGGGGGTCCTCAATGAGCAGTTCTTC
CDR3: CASRRRQGVLNEQFF

size: few
D: NA
J: TRBJ1-1
V: TRBV14
DNA: TGTGCCAGCAGCCTCACCCAGAACACTGAAGCTTTCTTT
CDR3: CASSLTQNTEAFF

size: NA
D: NA
J: TRBJ1-2
V: TRBV18
DNA: TGTGCCAGCTCACCATCGGGGGTTGGCTATGGCTACACCTTC
CDR3: CASSPSGVGYGYTF

size: once
D: TRBD1
J: TRBJ1-2
V: TRBV29-1
DNA: TGCAGCGTTGCCGACAGGGGGAGAGATGGCTACACCTTC
CDR3: CSVADRGRDGYTF

size: few
D: NA
J: TRBJ1-4
V: TRBV11-2
DNA: TGTGCCAGCAGCTTAGCTGGGAATGAAAAACTGTTTTTT
CDR3: CASSLAGNEKLFF

size: few
D: NA
J: TRBJ2-5
V: TRBV6-6
DNA: TGTGCCAGCAGTTTTGGAGACCAAGAGACCCAGTACTTC
CDR3: CASSFGDQETQYF

size: NA
D: TRBD2
J: TRBJ2-3
V: TRBV4-3
DNA: TGCGCCAGCAGCCAACGGCCCGGGGGGAGCGCAGATACGCAGTATTTT
CDR3: CASSQRPGGSADTQYF

size: NA
D: NA
J: TRBJ2-7
V: TRBV18
DNA: TGTGCCAGCTCACCACGGTACGGCCAAAACGAGCAGTACTTC
CDR3: CASSPRYGQNEQYF

size: NA
D: NA
J: TRBJ2-5
V: TRBV18
DNA: TGTGCCAGCTCACGGGACCCGAACCGGGAGACCCAGTACTTC
CDR3: CASSRDPNRETQYF

size: NA
D: NA
J: TRBJ2-7
V: TRBV12-3/TRBV12-4
DNA: TGTGCCAGCAGCTGGTCCACGAGCTCCTACGAGCAGTACTTC
CDR3: CASSWSTSSYEQYF

size: NA
D: NA
J: TRBJ2-3
V: TRBV6-1
DNA: TGTGCCAGCAGTGCAAGGGGCTCTAGCACAGATACGCAGTATTTT
CDR3: CASSARGSSTDTQYF

size: few
D: TRBD2
J: TRBJ2-1
V: TRBV7-2
DNA: TGTGCCAGCAGCTTAGGAGCGGGACCCTACAATGAGCAGTTCTTC
CDR3: CASSLGAGPYNEQFF

size: NA
D: NA
J: TRBJ1-1
V: TRBV19
DNA: TGTGCCAGTAGTACCGGCACTTGGGGGTCCACTGAAGCTTTCTTT
CDR3: CASSTGTWGSTEAFF

size: NA
D: NA
J: TRBJ1-5
V: TRBV6-2/TRBV6-3
DNA: TGTGCCAGCAGAAAAATCGGGGGAGGTCAGCCCCAGCATTTT
CDR3: CASRKIGGGQPQHF

size: few
D: NA
J: TRBJ2-5
V: TRBV2
DNA: TGTGCCAGCAGTGAAGCTTACCAGGGTAGGACCCAGTACTTC
CDR3: CASSEAYQGRTQYF

size: NA
D: NA
J: TRBJ2-3
V: TRBV9
DNA: TGTGCCACAGCGAGAAATGGGAAAGCAGATACGCAGTATTTT
CDR3: CATARNGKADTQYF

size: NA
D: NA
J: TRBJ2-1
V: TRBV6-2/TRBV6-3
DNA: TGTGCCAGCAGTCGGGGCGGGGTGAATGAGCAGTTCTTC
CDR3: CASSRGGVNEQFF

size: NA
D: TRBD1
J: TRBJ2-1
V: TRBV7-9
DNA: TGTGCCAGCAGCTTAGCCGGGACAGGCGGCTATGAGCAGTTCTTC
CDR3: CASSLAGTGGYEQFF

size: few
D: NA
J: TRBJ2-5
V: TRBV3-1
DNA: TGTGCCAGCAGCCAAGATACCCAGCGTGGGACCCAGTACTTC
CDR3: CASSQDTQRGTQYF

size: NA
D: NA
J: TRBJ2-1
V: TRBV9
DNA: TGTGCCAGCAGCCCCAGAGGACAGGGAGGGCTCAGCTCCTACAATGAGCAGTTCTTC
CDR3: CASSPRGQGGLSSYNEQFF

size: NA
D: TRBD1
J: TRBJ2-7
V: TRBV5-8
DNA: TGTGCCAGCAGCTTGCTCATAACAGGGGGATCCTACGAGCAGTACTTC
CDR3: CASSLLITGGSYEQYF

size: NA
D: NA
J: TRBJ2-7
V: TRBV28
DNA: TGTGCCAGCAGTCCAGACAGCGCCTACGAGCAGTACTTC
CDR3: CASSPDSAYEQYF

size: many
D: NA
J: TRBJ2-5
V: TRBV6-2/TRBV6-3
DNA: TGTGCCAGCAGTTGGAAGGAGACCCAGTACTTC
CDR3: CASSWKETQYF

size: NA
D: NA
J: TRBJ2-3
V: TRBV20-1
DNA: TGCAGTGCTAGCGTCGAAGGGACAGATACGCAGTATTTT
CDR3: CSASVEGTDTQYF

size: NA
D: TRBD1
J: TRBJ2-2
V: TRBV12-3/TRBV12-4
DNA: TGTGCCAGCTCCCGGGGACAGGGGGCCGGAGACACCGGGGAGCTGTTTTTT
CDR3: CASSRGQGAGDTGELFF